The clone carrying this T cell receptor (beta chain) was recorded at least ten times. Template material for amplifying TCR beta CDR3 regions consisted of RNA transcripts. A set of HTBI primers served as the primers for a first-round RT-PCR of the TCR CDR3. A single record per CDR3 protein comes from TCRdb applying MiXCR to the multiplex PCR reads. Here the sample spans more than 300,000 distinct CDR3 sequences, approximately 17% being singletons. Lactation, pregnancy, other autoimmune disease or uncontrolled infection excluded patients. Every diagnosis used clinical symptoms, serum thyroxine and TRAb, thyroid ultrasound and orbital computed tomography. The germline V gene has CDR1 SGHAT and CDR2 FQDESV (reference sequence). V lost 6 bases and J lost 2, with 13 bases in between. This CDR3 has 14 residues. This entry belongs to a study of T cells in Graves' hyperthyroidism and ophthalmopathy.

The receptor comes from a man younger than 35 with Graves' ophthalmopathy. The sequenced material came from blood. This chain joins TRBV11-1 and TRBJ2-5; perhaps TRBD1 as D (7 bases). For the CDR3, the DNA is TGTGCCAGCAGTTTTGCGGGACAGCAAGAGACCCAGTACTTC. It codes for CASSFAGQQETQYF.